This paragraph covers one T cell receptor (beta chain) sequence. This entry belongs to a study of OX40 agonist ivuxolimab in advanced cancers. As for the study in general: Patients were infused with ivuxolimab every 2 weeks at 0.01 to 10 mg/kg.

Libraries were prepared by immunoSEQ multiplex PCR; TCRdb keeps only in-frame clonotypes and omits some of them. The sample has tens of thousands of clones; about 87% are singletons. Germline CDR1 is MGHRA and CDR2 is YSYEKL. CDR3 length: 12 amino acids. V was pared by 8 bases and J by 13 bases, with 12 bases of the junction left unmatched. This receptor was identified in an adult with an advanced solid tumor such as melanoma, head and neck, liver or kidney cancer. The specimen was CD4+ or CD8+ T cells sorted from blood, collected in a trial of the OX40 agonist ivuxolimab. V usage is TRBV4-1 and J usage is TRBJ2-3; TRBD1 aligns across 7 bases. CDR3 DNA: TGCGCCAGCCGAGGGACAGAAGGGGAAAAGTATTTT. Protein: CASRGTEGEKYF.